The 21 T cell receptor beta chains presented below share a single source sample, sequenced in a study of spatial heterogeneity in lung cancer. Specified time point: sample taken at primary tumor resection. TCRdb re-called the 5' RACE reads with MiXCR, one entry per CDR3 protein. The sample yields 2,500 to 4,000 distinct CDR3 sequences, over 7.5% seen once. Sample: normal lung tissue next to the tumor, taken at surgery. Receptors were obtained from a male donor with early-stage non-small cell lung cancer.

In this sample, this clonotype turned up many times. The CDR3 DNA follows: TGTGCCAGCAGCGCATACACAGATACGCAGTATTTT. It specifies CASSAYTDTQYF. The V call is TRBV7-2, the J call TRBJ2-3, with D hard to call. This CDR3 comprises 12 residues. Per germline, CDR1 SGHTA and CDR2 FQGNSA. Trimming left V 5 bases short and J 2 bases short, with 5 bases between.

This clonotype was picked up a small number of times. The chain is built from TRBV19 and TRBJ2-5; D is unclear. The CDR3 spans 12 residues. CDR1 is LNHDA and CDR2 is SQIVND in the germline V gene (reference sequence). Trimming took off 1 base at V and 5 bases at J, with 5 bases between the two ends. The CDR3 bases are TGTGCCAGTAGTATAGGGTTGGAGACCCAGTACTTC. It specifies CASSIGLETQYF. The variable domain in full, with the rest retrieved from reference TRBV19 and TRBJ2-5, is DGGITQSPKYLFRKEGQNVTLSCEQNLNHDAMYWYRQDPGQGLRLIYYSQIVNDFQKGDIAEGYSVSREKKESFPLTVTSAQKNPTAFYLCASSIGLETQYFGPGTRLLVL.

By sample fraction, this clonotype is medium-sized (0.01 to 0.1%). The chain combines TRBV4-1 with TRBJ1-1, with 7 bases that match TRBD1. This CDR3 has 14 amino acids. The trim removed 5 bases at V and 5 bases at J, leaving 8 bases unmatched. Germline CDR1 and CDR2: MGHRA and YSYEKL. The CDR3 here is CASSFRGGMTEAFF. In DNA, the CDR3 is TGCGCCAGCAGCTTCAGAGGGGGCATGACTGAAGCTTTCTTT.

Within the sample, this clonotype is medium-sized. This chain connects TRBV9 to TRBJ2-2, with D perhaps matching TRBD2 (6 bases). V was cut by 7 bases and J by 6 bases, with 13 bases left in between. This CDR3 comprises 13 residues. Per germline, CDR1 SGDLS and CDR2 YYNGEE. This chain's CDR3 is CASRDGGPGELFF. The CDR3 DNA is TGTGCCAGCCGCGACGGGGGACCCGGGGAGCTGTTTTTT. The full variable domain, rest sourced from reference TRBV9 and TRBJ2-2, is DSGVTQTPKHLITATGQRVTLRCSPRSGDLSVYWYQQSLDQGLQFLIQYYNGEERAKGNILERFSAQQFPDLHSELNLSSLELGDSALYFCASRDGGPGELFFGEGSRLTVL.

By proportion, this clonotype is medium-sized. This rearrangement joins TRBV7-2 to TRBJ2-1; 9 nucleotides align to TRBD2. This CDR3 contains 16 residues. V lost 1 base to trimming and J lost 5 bases; unmatched junction nucleotides: 6. Looked up from germline, CDR1 is SGHTA and CDR2 is FQGNSA. DNA for the CDR3: TGTGCCAGCAGCTTAGATAGCGGGAGTTGGGACAATGAGCAGTTCTTC. The encoded protein is CASSLDSGSWDNEQFF.

This clonotype is medium-sized. The chain joins TRBV11-2 to TRBJ2-3, with D uncertain. There are 15 residues in the CDR3. The ends were cut back, 1 base at V and 0 bases at J, with 8 bases in the middle. The germline CDR1 and CDR2 sequences are SGHAT and FQNNGV. CDR3 coding DNA: TGTGCCAGCAGCTTAGCGTGGGGTAGCACAGATACGCAGTATTTT. Protein product: CASSLAWGSTDTQYF.

By share of the sample, this clonotype is medium-sized. The V call is TRBV11-1, the J call TRBJ2-5; D is uncertain. The V end lost 1 base, the J end lost 1 base, and 7 bases lay between the germline ends. The germline gives CDR1 SGHAT, CDR2 FQDESV (reference sequence). The CDR3 contains 14 residues. The DNA of the CDR3 is TGTGCCAGCAGCTTAGTCGCCAGCCAAGAGACCCAGTACTTC. It translates to CASSLVASQETQYF.

This clonotype is large (0.1 to 1%) in the sample. This sequence joins TRBV9 and TRBJ2-7; possibly TRBD1 or TRBD2 for D (5 bases each). The CDR3 loop spans 15 amino acids. V was clipped by 3 bases and J by 0 bases, with 13 bases between them. Germline V CDR1 and CDR2: SGDLS, YYNGEE. CDR3 protein: CASSGRDGDSYEQYF. CDR3 bases: TGTGCCAGCAGCGGCCGGGACGGGGACTCCTACGAGCAGTACTTC.

This clonotype turned up a few times. The J gene is TRBJ1-1, the V gene TRBV12-3 or TRBV12-4; the match to TRBD1 covers 7 bases. The CDR3 covers 13 residues. Trimming at V came to 5 bases and at J to 5 bases, leaving 5 bases not matched to a gene. The CDR3 loop reads CASSLQGWTEAFF. CDR3 nucleotide sequence: TGTGCCAGCAGTCTACAGGGGTGGACTGAAGCTTTCTTT.

The chain employs TRBV6-5 and TRBJ1-2; D is uncertain. Germline V lookup: CDR1 MNHEY, CDR2 SVGAGI. This CDR3 is 13 amino acids long. Trimming pared 2 bases from V and 4 bases from J, leaving 8 bases between. The CDR3 protein is CASSYQSTYGYTF. CDR3 in DNA: TGTGCCAGCAGTTACCAATCTACCTATGGCTACACCTTC.

This clonotype was counted at least ten times. The rearrangement links TRBV3-1 to TRBJ2-1; TRBD2 matches 11 bases. V gave up 2 bases and J gave up 9 bases; unmatched junction bases: 9. The V gene's germline CDR1 is LGHDT and CDR2 YNNKEL (reference sequence). The CDR3 is made up of 16 amino acids. CDR3 DNA: TGTGCCAGCAGCCAATATCTAGCGGGGGGTTCTGGTGAGCAGTTCTTC. It yields the protein CASSQYLAGGSGEQFF.

This clonotype was seen a single time. Sequence at one end of the junction differs from germline and may be a read error. V gene TRBV20-1 combines with J gene TRBJ1-1; D is unresolved. The CDR3 length is 13 residues. Germline V gene lookup returns CDR1 DFQATT and CDR2 SNEGSKA (reference sequence). For the CDR3, the DNA is TGCAGTGCTGGAGACAACGTGAACACTGAAGCTTTCTTT. This gives the protein CSAGDNVNTEAFF.

This clonotype is deemed medium-sized. The J gene is TRBJ2-1, the V gene TRBV7-2; D possibly corresponds to TRBD2 (6 bases). There are 14 residues in the CDR3. With 8 bases removed from V and 4 bases from J, the gap between germline ends came to 15 bases. CDR1 and CDR2 from the germline V gene are SGHTA and FQGNSA. The CDR3 DNA reads as TGTGCCAGCGGAGGGCTGACTCCTTACAATGAGCAGTTCTTC. Protein: CASGGLTPYNEQFF.

This clonotype is judged medium-sized. The rearrangement uses TRBV12-3 or TRBV12-4 and TRBJ2-7; D could derive from TRBD1 or TRBD2 (6 bases each). V lost 7 bases to trimming and J lost 6 bases, with 19 bases between them. CDR3 length: 14 amino acids. The CDR3 sequence: CASILGGGDREQYF. DNA for the CDR3: TGTGCCAGCATATTGGGGGGCGGGGATCGCGAGCAGTACTTC.

There are many counts of this clonotype. V usage is TRBV29-1 and J usage is TRBJ2-3; 10 bases match TRBD2. After removal of 4 bases from V and 1 base from J, the junction contained 8 bases not matched to a gene. In germline, CDR1 is SQVTM, CDR2 ANQGSEA. The CDR3 has 16 residues. CDR3 bases: TGCAGCGTTGTCCCCCTAGCGGGAGAGGGCACAGATACGCAGTATTTT. This encodes CSVVPLAGEGTDTQYF.

V gene TRBV6-1 combines with J gene TRBJ2-7, with a weak D call TRBD2 (7 bases). The germline V gene has CDR1 MNHNS and CDR2 SASEGT. This CDR3 is 15 amino acids long. V shed 3 bases and J shed 5 bases, with 17 bases lying between them. The CDR3 region has the DNA TGTGCCAGCAGTGACTTGCGGGGGAAGGGGGACGAGCAGTACTTC. Encoded protein: CASSDLRGKGDEQYF.

About this clonotype: A read error may be the cause here, since a much bigger clone is one base away. This sequence joins TRBV25-1 and TRBJ2-7; no reliable D call. The CDR3 is 13 amino acids. CDR1 is MGHDK, CDR2 SYGVNS, per germline. The CDR3 DNA reads TGTGCCAGCAGTGACGGACCCCGCTACGAGCAGTCCTTC. Translating it yields CASSDGPRYEQSF.

Only a few counts were recorded for this clonotype. The chain employs TRBV25-1 and TRBJ1-1, with D unclear. CDR1 and CDR2 (germline): MGHDK, SYGVNS. Trimming shortened V by 6 bases and J by 1 base, and 9 bases separated the two germline ends. The CDR3 length is 13 residues. CDR3 nucleotide sequence: TGTGCCAGCAGGTCCCGCAAGAACACTGAAGCTTTCTTT. Translated, it gives CASRSRKNTEAFF.

In its sample, this clonotype is medium-sized. V gene TRBV29-1 combines with J gene TRBJ1-2, with 9 bases fitting TRBD1. V lost 8 bases to trimming and J lost 4 bases; unmatched junction nucleotides: 5. Germline V CDR1 and CDR2: SQVTM, ANQGSEA. The CDR3 consists of 12 residues. The CDR3 bases are TGCAGCATTCTGACAGGGGGCTATGGCTACACCTTC. This codes for CSILTGGYGYTF.

This clonotype has a handful of counts. V usage is TRBV19 and J usage is TRBJ2-3, with a weak D call TRBD1 (5 bases). The CDR3 extends over 13 amino acids. The germline V gene encodes CDR1 LNHDA and CDR2 SQIVND (reference sequence). Trimming took 7 bases from V and 3 from J, leaving 11 bases between them. The CDR3 DNA follows: TGTGCCAGTAAGCCTACAGGAACAGATACGCAGTATTTT. Residues: CASKPTGTDTQYF.

In its sample, this clonotype is medium-sized. This chain joins TRBV12-3 or TRBV12-4 and TRBJ1-6; weak D call: TRBD1 (5 bases). V lost 6 bases and J lost 9, with 15 bases in between. CDR3 size: 14 residues. In DNA, the CDR3 is TGTGCCAGCAGCCCCGGGACCTGGGGTTCACCCCTCCACTTT. Its translation is CASSPGTWGSPLHF.